The entry below describes one TCR beta chain. The clone's antigen remains unknown. Per-base quality was not reported, and no clone a single base away is much larger than it. Libraries were built with PCR. Sequencing used an Illumina HiSeq 2500. To reduce PCR and sequencing biases, unique molecular identifiers were incorporated into the TCR beta cDNA libraries. Per 1 to 10 million input T cells, some 500,000 cDNA molecules were obtained, such that each molecule approximated one T cell. The patient libraries were prepared and sequenced with the same protocol used for the earlier healthy control dataset. Samples belonging to the same batch were prepared together, multiplexed and sequenced on a shared HiSeq lane. The source study handled its data this way. MIGEC was used to process the raw barcoded reads, and molecular identifier groups with only a single read were discarded before consensus assembly and CDR3 extraction. Clonotype tables were post-analysed with VDJtools, normalizing diversity by down-sampling all datasets to the smallest sample size. In repertoire overlap clustering, CDR3 amino acid sequences, but not nucleotide sequences, were matched to correct batch-related cross-sample contamination. TCRdb ran its own pipeline on the public reads, namely fastp trimming at Q25 and MiXCR clone calling, and kept in-frame beta chains. A single entry per CDR3 protein holds the most common genes and DNA from its merged rows. Here the V and J calls rest on TCRdb's processing, not on the authors' analysis. The sample data list hundreds of thousands of distinct CDR3 sequences, and 55% to 60% of these were observed just once. The ten biggest clones cover about 10% of the sample.

V and J lose 2 bases and 3 bases, and a span of 13 bases separates them. There are 15 amino acids in the CDR3, from cysteine to phenylalanine inclusive. Left in the record is the CDR3 DNA by itself, 45 bases read in frame from the first base. The sample belongs to a study of post-analysis software for immune sequencing data (dated by TCRdb to about 2015). Background on the whole study: Disease courses on record covered relapsing-remitting, secondary progressive and progressive-relapsing multiple sclerosis, though some patients had no subtype annotation. The patient repertoires were set against 10 or so previously published healthy control repertoires from donors whose ages ranged from about 6 to 25 years. A subset of samples was prepared in parallel using single-end sample barcoding, then pooled and co-amplified after Illumina adapter ligation.

To demonstrate the VDJtools post-analysis software, the study profiled TCR beta repertoires from the peripheral blood of about 13 young patients with multiple sclerosis. The multiple sclerosis patients were children and adolescents ranging in age from roughly 6 to 15 years. Overall results and qualifications from the work: Significantly lower normalized Chao1 diversity was found in multiple sclerosis patients than in controls, suggesting substantial peripheral T-cell clonal expansion. Significantly higher frequencies in patients than in controls were found for roughly 5 TRBV segments, including TRBV5-6, TRBV5-1 and TRBV20-1. When samples were clustered directly using the F measure, samples prepared in the same batch co-clustered strongly, which prompted a batch-effect correction. The control group was slightly older than the multiple sclerosis patient group.

This clonotype originated in a girl between 2 and 10 years old with multiple sclerosis. Sequencing was performed on blood. Recombination connected TRBV12-3 or TRBV12-4 to TRBJ2-5, with TRBD2 as a weak D call on 6 bases. The CDR3 here reads CASSLLPLAEETQYF. The DNA sequence is TGTGCCAGCAGTTTACTTCCACTAGCAGAAGAGACCCAGTACTTC.